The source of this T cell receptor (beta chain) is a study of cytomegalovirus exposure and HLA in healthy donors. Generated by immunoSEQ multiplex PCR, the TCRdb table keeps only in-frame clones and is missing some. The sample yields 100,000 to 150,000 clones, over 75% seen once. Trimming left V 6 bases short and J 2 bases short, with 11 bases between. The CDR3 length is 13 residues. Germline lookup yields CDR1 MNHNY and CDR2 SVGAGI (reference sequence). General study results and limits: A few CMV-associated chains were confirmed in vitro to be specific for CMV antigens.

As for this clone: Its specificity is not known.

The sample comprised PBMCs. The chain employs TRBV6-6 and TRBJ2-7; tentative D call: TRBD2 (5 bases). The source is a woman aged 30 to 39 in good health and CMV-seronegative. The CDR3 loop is CASSLRGTYEQYF. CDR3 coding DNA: TGTGCCAGCAGCCTGAGAGGGACCTACGAGCAGTACTTC.